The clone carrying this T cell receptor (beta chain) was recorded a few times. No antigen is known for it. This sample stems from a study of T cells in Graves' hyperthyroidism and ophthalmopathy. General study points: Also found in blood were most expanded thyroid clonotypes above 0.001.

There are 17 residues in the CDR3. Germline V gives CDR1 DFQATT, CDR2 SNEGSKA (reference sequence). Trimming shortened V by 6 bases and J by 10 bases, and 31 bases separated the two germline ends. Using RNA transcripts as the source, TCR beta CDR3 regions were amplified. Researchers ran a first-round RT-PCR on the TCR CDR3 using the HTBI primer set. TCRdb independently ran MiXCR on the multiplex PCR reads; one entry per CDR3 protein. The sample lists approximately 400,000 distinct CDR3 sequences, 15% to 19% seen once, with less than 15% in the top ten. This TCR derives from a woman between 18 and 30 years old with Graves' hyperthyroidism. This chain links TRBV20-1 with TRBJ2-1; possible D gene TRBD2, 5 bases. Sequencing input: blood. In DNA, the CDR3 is TGCAGTGCCCCCGGTCGAGCGGTTGACCCCCCTCATCGGGAGCAGTTCTTC. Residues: CSAPGRAVDPPHREQFF.